Listed below are T cell receptor beta chains from one sample, sequenced in a study of human T cells and chemical hapten exposure. TCRdb independently ran MiXCR on the 5' RACE reads; one entry per CDR3 protein. The table shows fewer than 150,000 distinct CDR3 sequences, with 15% to 20% occurring only once. The receptors come from a human donor in good health. The conserved cysteine and the conserved F or W are not part of the CDR3 here.

J: TRBJ1-2
V: TRBV28
CDR3: ASSLGAANYGYT

J: TRBJ2-1
V: TRBV3-1
CDR3: ASSLREGGYNEQF

J: TRBJ1-5
V: TRBV2
CDR3: ASSTTQNHQPQH

J: TRBJ2-7
V: TRBV28
CDR3: ASSLPPWPGQGKTYEQY

J: TRBJ2-5
V: TRBV5-4
CDR3: ASSPGQIQETQY

J: TRBJ2-5
V: TRBV27
CDR3: ASSLSIAPAAQY

J: TRBJ1-2
V: TRBV9
CDR3: ASSVAGAPSGGYT

J: TRBJ2-4
V: TRBV10-2
CDR3: ASSDHPRAANRVNIQY

J: TRBJ2-5
V: TRBV6-5
CDR3: ASGPRGETQY

J: TRBJ1-5
V: TRBV4-1
CDR3: ASSHLQDIFGNQPQH